A selection of T cell receptor beta chains follows, all from one sample in a study of cytomegalovirus exposure and HLA in healthy donors. Profiling relied on immunoSEQ multiplex PCR, and the TCRdb table lists in-frame clones only, not all of them. The sample lists tens of thousands of clones; approximately 76% were seen once. The specimen sequenced was PBMCs. Every receptor here comes from a male donor in good health and CMV-seronegative. CDR3s include the opening cysteine and the closing phenylalanine or tryptophan. Each record gives: J gene, V gene, CDR3 protein.

>TRBJ1-2|TRBV18
CASSPNRDTYGYTF
>TRBJ1-5|TRBV27
CASSFRGQPQHF
>TRBJ2-3|TRBV5-1
CASSLPLAGGPSNTQYF
>TRBJ1-2|TRBV19
CASRMDRVYGYTF
>TRBJ1-1|TRBV6-4
CVSSDQLDTEAFF
>TRBJ2-2|TRBV9
CASSVSLGGNTGELFF
>TRBJ1-1|TRBV6-5
CASSYSRQANTEAFF
>TRBJ2-5|TRBV5-1
CASSPQGQGTWEQYF
>TRBJ1-2|TRBV6-5
CASSSPDRGLGYTF
>TRBJ1-5|TRBV2
CASRAPLNQPQHF
>TRBJ2-3|TRBV18
CASSRLAASTDTQYF
>TRBJ2-4|TRBV18
CASSPPGTDIAKNSQYF
>TRBJ1-2|TRBV6-1
CAGSEGGGTSYGYTF
>TRBJ2-7|TRBV5-4
CASSLGGEQYF